This TCR beta chain stems from a study of shared clonotypes between healthy human individuals. Concerning this clone: Other DNA sequences in this sample translate to the same CDR3.

Naive CD8 cells comprised CD45RO-negative, CCR7-positively selected cells, excluding terminally differentiated effector memory CD45RA+ cells. Clones were read by immunoSEQ multiplex PCR, and TCRdb kept only the in-frame ones, dropping some. This table holds around 1.9 million clones, about 92% found once. This CDR3 is built from 14 residues. The trim removed 2 bases at V and 6 bases at J, leaving 1 base unmatched. CDR1 and CDR2 from the germline V gene are MNHEY and SMNVEV (reference sequence). V gene TRBV27 combines with J gene TRBJ2-2; 9 nucleotides match TRBD2. The receptor was derived from a man between 18 and 29 years old in good health. Some clones in this sample may be carry-over from other donors' samples. The sequenced sample consisted of naive CD8+ T cells from PBMCs. CDR3 region: CASSLAGGPGELFF. Written as DNA, the CDR3 is TGTGCCAGCAGTTTAGCGGGAGGGCCCGGGGAGCTGTTTTTT.